A selection of T cell receptor beta chains follows, all from one sample in a study of blood T cell repertoires in COVID-19. Sequencing was performed with immunoSEQ multiplex PCR; in TCRdb, only in-frame clones are kept and a portion is missing. The sample gives 150,000 or so clones, about 89% of which show up once; around 0.55% is in the top ten. Sequencing used peripheral blood. The receptors shown here come from a man in his fifties or sixties with acute or convalescent COVID-19. Both conserved end residues are part of each CDR3. A D gene is named only where the DNA matches it firmly. Size is omitted from some rows. Given values are once, few, many or a class for expanded clones.

v_call: TRBV5-1; d_call: .; j_call: TRBJ2-5; clone_size: .; cdr3_nt: TGCGCCAGCAGCTTGGGGACTCCATTATTCGAGACCCAGTACTTC; cdr3_aa: CASSLGTPLFETQYF
v_call: TRBV11-3; d_call: .; j_call: TRBJ1-1; clone_size: .; cdr3_nt: TGTGCCAGCAGCTCAGGACGGGAGAACACTGAAGCTTTCTTT; cdr3_aa: CASSSGRENTEAFF
v_call: TRBV5-6; d_call: TRBD2; j_call: TRBJ2-1; clone_size: few; cdr3_nt: TGTGCCAGCAGACAGGGACTAGACTCCTACAATGAGCAGTTCTTC; cdr3_aa: CASRQGLDSYNEQFF
v_call: TRBV28; d_call: TRBD1; j_call: TRBJ1-5; clone_size: .; cdr3_nt: TGTGCCAGCAGTGGACAGGGCAATCAGCCCCAGCATTTT; cdr3_aa: CASSGQGNQPQHF
v_call: TRBV6-1; d_call: .; j_call: TRBJ1-2; clone_size: .; cdr3_nt: TGTGCCAGCAGTGAACGCGGGAACTATGGCTACACCTTC; cdr3_aa: CASSERGNYGYTF
v_call: TRBV7-9; d_call: TRBD1; j_call: TRBJ2-7; clone_size: .; cdr3_nt: TGTGCCAGCAGCCCAGGGGACAGCTACGAGCAGTACTTC; cdr3_aa: CASSPGDSYEQYF
v_call: TRBV6-5; d_call: .; j_call: TRBJ2-2; clone_size: once; cdr3_nt: TGTGCCAGCAGCGCGGACAGAGACTTTACCGGGGAGCTGTTTTTT; cdr3_aa: CASSADRDFTGELFF
v_call: TRBV11-3; d_call: .; j_call: TRBJ1-1; clone_size: .; cdr3_nt: TGTGCCAGCGTTAGGCTGACAGGTCCAGGGGAGATGAACACTGAAGCTTTCTTT; cdr3_aa: CASVRLTGPGEMNTEAFF
v_call: TRBV4-3; d_call: .; j_call: TRBJ1-1; clone_size: .; cdr3_nt: TGCGCCAGCAGCCAGGGTGGGCGAACTGAAGCTTTCTTT; cdr3_aa: CASSQGGRTEAFF
v_call: TRBV7-9; d_call: .; j_call: TRBJ2-1; clone_size: .; cdr3_nt: TGTGCCAGCAGGCCGGTAAGCAATGAGCAGTTCTTC; cdr3_aa: CASRPVSNEQFF
v_call: TRBV11-3; d_call: .; j_call: TRBJ2-1; clone_size: .; cdr3_nt: TGTGCCAGCAGCCCTAGCGCTACTTCCTACAATGAGCAGTTCTTC; cdr3_aa: CASSPSATSYNEQFF
v_call: TRBV5-1; d_call: TRBD1; j_call: TRBJ2-1; clone_size: .; cdr3_nt: TGCGCCAGCAGCACTACAGGGGGCTCCTACAATGAGCAGTTCTTC; cdr3_aa: CASSTTGGSYNEQFF
v_call: TRBV6-6; d_call: .; j_call: TRBJ1-1; clone_size: .; cdr3_nt: TGTGCCAGCAGTTACTCGGAGGGGGAAGCTTTCTTT; cdr3_aa: CASSYSEGEAFF
v_call: TRBV19; d_call: .; j_call: TRBJ1-1; clone_size: .; cdr3_nt: TGTGCCAGTACTACGGTCCCTAACACTGAAGCTTTCTTT; cdr3_aa: CASTTVPNTEAFF
v_call: TRBV10-3; d_call: .; j_call: TRBJ1-1; clone_size: .; cdr3_nt: TGTGCCATCAGTGACGGACAGCCCAACACTGAAGCTTTCTTT; cdr3_aa: CAISDGQPNTEAFF
v_call: TRBV7-7; d_call: TRBD2; j_call: TRBJ2-1; clone_size: few; cdr3_nt: TGTGCCAGCAGCCCCCGGGGACTAGCGGGAGTAAACAATGAGCAGTTCTTC; cdr3_aa: CASSPRGLAGVNNEQFF
v_call: TRBV6-5; d_call: .; j_call: TRBJ1-1; clone_size: .; cdr3_nt: TGTGCCAACCGCCCAGGGGCTCCCCTTGAAGCTTTCTTT; cdr3_aa: CANRPGAPLEAFF
v_call: TRBV19; d_call: .; j_call: TRBJ1-1; clone_size: .; cdr3_nt: TGTGGAACCAGGGACTCCCGCACTGAAGCTTTCTTT; cdr3_aa: CGTRDSRTEAFF
v_call: TRBV5-1; d_call: .; j_call: TRBJ1-5; clone_size: .; cdr3_nt: TGCGCCAGCAGCTCCGGACAGAGCAATCAGCCCCAGCATTTT; cdr3_aa: CASSSGQSNQPQHF
v_call: TRBV18; d_call: TRBD2; j_call: TRBJ2-1; clone_size: few; cdr3_nt: TGTGCCAGCTCACCACCGGGCGGGAGCTCCTACAATGAGCAGTTCTTC; cdr3_aa: CASSPPGGSSYNEQFF
v_call: TRBV2; d_call: .; j_call: TRBJ1-5; clone_size: once; cdr3_nt: TGTGCCAGCAGTGACCGGGGGAGCAATCAGCCCCAGCATTTT; cdr3_aa: CASSDRGSNQPQHF
v_call: TRBV5-1; d_call: TRBD2; j_call: TRBJ2-5; clone_size: few; cdr3_nt: TGCGCCAGCAGAAATAGCGGGTGGGGAGAGACCCAGTACTTC; cdr3_aa: CASRNSGWGETQYF
v_call: TRBV30; d_call: .; j_call: TRBJ2-5; clone_size: .; cdr3_nt: TGTGCCTGGAGTGTAAACAGGAAGACCCAGTACTTC; cdr3_aa: CAWSVNRKTQYF
v_call: TRBV7-9; d_call: .; j_call: TRBJ1-1; clone_size: .; cdr3_nt: TGTGCCAGCAGTTTCACGGGGAGGACTGAAGCTTTCTTT; cdr3_aa: CASSFTGRTEAFF
v_call: TRBV3-1/TRBV3-2; d_call: .; j_call: TRBJ2-1; clone_size: .; cdr3_nt: TGTGCCAGCAGCCAAGTCGTGAGCGGGGAGCAGTTCTTC; cdr3_aa: CASSQVVSGEQFF